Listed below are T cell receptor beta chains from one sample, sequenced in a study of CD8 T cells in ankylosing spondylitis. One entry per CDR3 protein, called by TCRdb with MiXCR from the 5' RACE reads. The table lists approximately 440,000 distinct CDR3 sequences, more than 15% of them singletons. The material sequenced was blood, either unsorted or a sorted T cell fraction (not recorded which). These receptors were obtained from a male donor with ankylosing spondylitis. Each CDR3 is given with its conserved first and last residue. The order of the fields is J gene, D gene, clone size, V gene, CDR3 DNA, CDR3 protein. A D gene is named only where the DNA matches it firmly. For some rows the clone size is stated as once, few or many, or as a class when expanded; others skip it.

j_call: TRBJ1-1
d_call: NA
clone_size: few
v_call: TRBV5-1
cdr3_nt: TGCGCCAGCAGATTACCACCGAACACTGAAGCTTTCTTT
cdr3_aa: CASRLPPNTEAFF

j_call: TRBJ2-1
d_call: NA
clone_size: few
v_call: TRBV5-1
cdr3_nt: TGCGCCAGCAGCTTGAGTGTTAGCGGATACAATGAGCAGTTCTTC
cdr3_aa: CASSLSVSGYNEQFF

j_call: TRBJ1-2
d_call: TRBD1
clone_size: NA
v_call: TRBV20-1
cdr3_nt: TGCAGTGCTCGGCCGGGGACAGGGGGTTCGAGACATGGCTACACCTTC
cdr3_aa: CSARPGTGGSRHGYTF

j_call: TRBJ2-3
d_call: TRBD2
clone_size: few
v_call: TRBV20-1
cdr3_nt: TGCAGTGCTATTAGCGGGGGGAGCACAGATACGCAGTATTTT
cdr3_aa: CSAISGGSTDTQYF

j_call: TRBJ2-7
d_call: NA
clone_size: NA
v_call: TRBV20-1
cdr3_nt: TGCAGTGCTACGGAAGAATACGAGCAGTACTTC
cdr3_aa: CSATEEYEQYF

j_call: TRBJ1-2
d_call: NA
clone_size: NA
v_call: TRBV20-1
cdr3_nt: TGCAGTGCCCCGGGGGATGGCTACACCTTC
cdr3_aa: CSAPGDGYTF

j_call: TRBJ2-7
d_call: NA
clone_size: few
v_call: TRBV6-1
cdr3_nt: TGTGCCAGCAGCAAAAAGAGCTCCTACGAGCAGTACTTC
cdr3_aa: CASSKKSSYEQYF

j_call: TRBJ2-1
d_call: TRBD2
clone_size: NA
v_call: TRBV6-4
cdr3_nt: TGTGCCAGCAGTCTCCTAGCGGGAGCGATCAATGAGCAGTTCTTC
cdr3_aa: CASSLLAGAINEQFF

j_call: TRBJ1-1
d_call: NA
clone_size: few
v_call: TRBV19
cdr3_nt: TGTGCCCGCGCGGGAGACACTGAAGCTTTCTTT
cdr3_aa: CARAGDTEAFF

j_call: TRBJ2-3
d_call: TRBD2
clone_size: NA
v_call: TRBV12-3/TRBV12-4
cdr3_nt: TGTGCCAGCAGTCCCTCCCTAGCGGGGGGCCGCGATACGCAGTATTTT
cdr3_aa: CASSPSLAGGRDTQYF

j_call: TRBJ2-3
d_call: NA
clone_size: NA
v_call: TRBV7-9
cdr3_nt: TGTGCCAGCAGCTTATGGCCAAGCACGGATACGCAGTATTTT
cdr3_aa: CASSLWPSTDTQYF

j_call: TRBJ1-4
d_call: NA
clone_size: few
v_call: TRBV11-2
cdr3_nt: TGTGCCAGCAGTTATAACGGTGAAAAACTGTTTTTT
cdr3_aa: CASSYNGEKLFF

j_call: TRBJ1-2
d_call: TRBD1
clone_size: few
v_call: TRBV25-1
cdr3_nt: TGTGCCAGCAACCCGACAGGGGGCGTCTATGGCTACACCTTC
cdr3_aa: CASNPTGGVYGYTF

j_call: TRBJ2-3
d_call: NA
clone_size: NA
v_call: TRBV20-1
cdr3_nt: TGCAGTGCTAGTTGGGTAGCGGATCGCACAGATACGCAGTATTTT
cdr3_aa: CSASWVADRTDTQYF

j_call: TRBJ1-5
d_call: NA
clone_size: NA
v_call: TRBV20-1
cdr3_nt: TGCTGTGCTAGAGTGGGAGGGGTTGTCCGCAATCAGCCCCAGCATTTT
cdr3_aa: CCARVGGVVRNQPQHF

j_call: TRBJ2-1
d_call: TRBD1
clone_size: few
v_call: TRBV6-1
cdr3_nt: TGTGCCAGCAGCCTGGGACAGGGTGGTAACAATGAGCAGTTCTTC
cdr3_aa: CASSLGQGGNNEQFF

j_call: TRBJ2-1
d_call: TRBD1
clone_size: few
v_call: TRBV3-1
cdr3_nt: TGTGCCAGCAGCGAGGACAGGGGACACAATGAGCAGTTCTTC
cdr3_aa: CASSEDRGHNEQFF

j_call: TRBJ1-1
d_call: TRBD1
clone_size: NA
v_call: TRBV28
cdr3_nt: TGTGCCAGCCGGACACCAGGGACAGCTCCGAACACTGAAGCTTTCTTT
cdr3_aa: CASRTPGTAPNTEAFF

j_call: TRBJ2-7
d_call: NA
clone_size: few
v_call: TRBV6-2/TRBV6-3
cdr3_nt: TGTGCCAGCAGCCTTGGGCCTAGGCTCGCAACCTACGAGCAGTACTTC
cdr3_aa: CASSLGPRLATYEQYF

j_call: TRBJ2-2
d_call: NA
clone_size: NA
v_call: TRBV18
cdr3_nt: TGTGCCAGCTCACCACCGTCCAGGGATTTGACCGGGGAGCTGTTTTTT
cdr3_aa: CASSPPSRDLTGELFF

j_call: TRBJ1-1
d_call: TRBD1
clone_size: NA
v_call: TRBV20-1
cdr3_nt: TGCAGTGCAGCGATCGGGACAGGCGAGCAAGCTTTCTTT
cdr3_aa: CSAAIGTGEQAFF

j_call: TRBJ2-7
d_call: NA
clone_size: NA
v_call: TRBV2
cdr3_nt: TGTGCCAGCAGTGCCGGCACTTACTCCTACGAGCAGTACTTC
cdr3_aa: CASSAGTYSYEQYF

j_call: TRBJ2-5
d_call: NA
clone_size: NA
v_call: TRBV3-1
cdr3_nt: TGTGCCAGCAGCCACCTTCCCACTAGCTTCACGGAGACCCAGTACTTC
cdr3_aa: CASSHLPTSFTETQYF

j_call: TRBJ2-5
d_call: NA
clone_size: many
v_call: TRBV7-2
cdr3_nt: TGTGCCAGCAGTTTCAACGGAGAGACCCAGTACTTC
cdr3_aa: CASSFNGETQYF

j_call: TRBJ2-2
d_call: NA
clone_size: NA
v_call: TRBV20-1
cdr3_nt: TGCAGTGCTAGAGTGGGAACTAGGGGTACCGGGGAGCTGTTTTTT
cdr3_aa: CSARVGTRGTGELFF

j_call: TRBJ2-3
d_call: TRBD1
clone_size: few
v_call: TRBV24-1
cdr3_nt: TGTGCCACCAGTGATGGGGGGACAGGGGCAGATACGCAGTATTTT
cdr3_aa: CATSDGGTGADTQYF

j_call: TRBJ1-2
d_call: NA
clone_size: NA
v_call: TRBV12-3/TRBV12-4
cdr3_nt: TGTGCCAGCAGTTTAGCGCCGGGCGGGAGAAACTATGGCTACACCTTC
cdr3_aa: CASSLAPGGRNYGYTF

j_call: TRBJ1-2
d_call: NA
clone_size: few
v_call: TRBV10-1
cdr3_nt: TGCGCCAGCAGTGAGTCGAGGGCTTATGGCTACACCTTC
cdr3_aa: CASSESRAYGYTF

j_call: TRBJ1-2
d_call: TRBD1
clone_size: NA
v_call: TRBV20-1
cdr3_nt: TGCAGTGCCGACCCAAGACAGGGAAACTATGGCTACACCTTC
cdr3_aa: CSADPRQGNYGYTF

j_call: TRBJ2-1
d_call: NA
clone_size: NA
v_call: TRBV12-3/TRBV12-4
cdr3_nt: TGTGCCAGCAGTTTAGCCTCCTCTTTTTTTTACAATGAGCAGTTCTTC
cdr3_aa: CASSLASSFFYNEQFF

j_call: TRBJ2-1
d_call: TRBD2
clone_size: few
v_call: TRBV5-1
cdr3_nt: TGCGCCAGCAGTGTAGCGGGAACCTACAATGAGCAGTTCTTC
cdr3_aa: CASSVAGTYNEQFF

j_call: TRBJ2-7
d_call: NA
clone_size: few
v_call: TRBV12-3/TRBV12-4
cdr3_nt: TGTGCCAGCACTGGAGGGGGGAGCTCCTACGAGCAGTACTTC
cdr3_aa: CASTGGGSSYEQYF

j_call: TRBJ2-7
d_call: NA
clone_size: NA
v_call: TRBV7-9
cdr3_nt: TGTGCCAGCAGCTGGGGAACCGGGACTCTCTCATACGAGCAGTACTTC
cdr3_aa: CASSWGTGTLSYEQYF

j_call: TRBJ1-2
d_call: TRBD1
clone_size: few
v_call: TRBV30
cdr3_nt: TGTGCCTGGAGTTCTCCCCGGGACAGGGGGGGCTACACCTTC
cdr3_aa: CAWSSPRDRGGYTF

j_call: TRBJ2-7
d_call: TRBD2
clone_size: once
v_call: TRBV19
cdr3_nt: TGTGCCAGTAGTTTTCCCGGGACTAGCAGGCACGAGCAGTACTTC
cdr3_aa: CASSFPGTSRHEQYF

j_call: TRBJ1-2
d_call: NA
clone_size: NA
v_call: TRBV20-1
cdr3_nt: TGCAGTGCTAGGGCTGTTACAAACTATGGCTACACCTTC
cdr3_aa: CSARAVTNYGYTF

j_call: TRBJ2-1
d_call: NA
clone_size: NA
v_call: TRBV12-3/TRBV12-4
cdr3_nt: TGTGCCAGCAGTATAGGGGGGGGTGAGTTCTTC
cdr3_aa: CASSIGGGEFF

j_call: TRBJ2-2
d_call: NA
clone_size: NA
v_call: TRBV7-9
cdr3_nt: TGTGCCAGCAGCTTTTACAGCGACACCGGGGAGCTGTTTTTT
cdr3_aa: CASSFYSDTGELFF

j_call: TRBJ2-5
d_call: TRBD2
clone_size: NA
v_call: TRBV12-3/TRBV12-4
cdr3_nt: TGTGCCAGCAGTCCCAGCGGGAGTTCGGAGACCCAGTACTTC
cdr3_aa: CASSPSGSSETQYF

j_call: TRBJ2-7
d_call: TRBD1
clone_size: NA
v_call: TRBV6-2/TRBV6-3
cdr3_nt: TGTGCCAGCAGCCTTACAGGGGCACCCCAGTACGAGCAGTACTTC
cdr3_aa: CASSLTGAPQYEQYF

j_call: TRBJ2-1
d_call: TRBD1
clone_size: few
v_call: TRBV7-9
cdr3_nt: TGTGCCAGCGCGACCGGGACAGGGGGCAATGAGCAGTTCTTC
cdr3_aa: CASATGTGGNEQFF

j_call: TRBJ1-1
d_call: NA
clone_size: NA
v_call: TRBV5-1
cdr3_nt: TGCGCCAGCAGCTTGGAAGGGGAGCGCTTCACTGAAGCTTTCTTT
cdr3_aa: CASSLEGERFTEAFF